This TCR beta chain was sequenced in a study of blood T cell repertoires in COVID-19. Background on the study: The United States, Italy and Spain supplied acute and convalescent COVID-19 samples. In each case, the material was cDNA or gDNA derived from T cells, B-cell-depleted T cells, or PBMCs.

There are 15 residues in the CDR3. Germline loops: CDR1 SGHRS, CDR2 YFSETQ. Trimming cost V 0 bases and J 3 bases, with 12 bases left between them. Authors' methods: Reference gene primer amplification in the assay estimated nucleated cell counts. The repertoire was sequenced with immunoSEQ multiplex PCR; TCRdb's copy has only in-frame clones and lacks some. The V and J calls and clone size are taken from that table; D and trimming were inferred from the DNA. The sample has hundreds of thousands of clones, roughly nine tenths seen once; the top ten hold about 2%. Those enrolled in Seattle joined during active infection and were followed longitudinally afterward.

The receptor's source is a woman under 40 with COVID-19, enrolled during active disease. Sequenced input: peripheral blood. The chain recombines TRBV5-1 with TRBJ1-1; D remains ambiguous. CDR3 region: CASSLEVGKDTEAFF. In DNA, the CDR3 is TGCGCCAGCAGCTTGGAGGTGGGCAAGGACACTGAAGCTTTCTTT.